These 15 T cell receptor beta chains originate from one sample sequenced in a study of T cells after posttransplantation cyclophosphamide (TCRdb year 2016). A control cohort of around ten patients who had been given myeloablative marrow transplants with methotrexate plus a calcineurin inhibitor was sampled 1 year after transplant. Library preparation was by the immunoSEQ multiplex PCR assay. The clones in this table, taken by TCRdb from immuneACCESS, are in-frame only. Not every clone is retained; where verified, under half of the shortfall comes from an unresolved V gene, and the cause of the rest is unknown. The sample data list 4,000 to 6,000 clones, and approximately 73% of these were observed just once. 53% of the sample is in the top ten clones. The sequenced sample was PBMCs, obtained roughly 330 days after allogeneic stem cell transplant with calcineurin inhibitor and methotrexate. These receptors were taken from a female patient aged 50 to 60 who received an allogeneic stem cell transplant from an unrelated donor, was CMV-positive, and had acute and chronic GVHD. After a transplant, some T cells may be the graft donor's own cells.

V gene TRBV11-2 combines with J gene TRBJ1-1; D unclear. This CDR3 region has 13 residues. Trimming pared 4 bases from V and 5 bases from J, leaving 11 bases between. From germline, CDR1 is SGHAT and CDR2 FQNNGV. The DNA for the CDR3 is TGTGCCAGCAGCTGGGAGATGGGGACTGAAGCTTTCTTT. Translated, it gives CASSWEMGTEAFF.

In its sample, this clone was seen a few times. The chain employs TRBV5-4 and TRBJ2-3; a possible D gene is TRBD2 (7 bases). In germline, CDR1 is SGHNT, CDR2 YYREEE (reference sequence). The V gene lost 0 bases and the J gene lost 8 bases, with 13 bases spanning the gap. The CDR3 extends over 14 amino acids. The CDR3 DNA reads TGTGCCAGCAGCTTGGACGGGGGGCACGGTACGCAGTATTTT. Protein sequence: CASSLDGGHGTQYF.

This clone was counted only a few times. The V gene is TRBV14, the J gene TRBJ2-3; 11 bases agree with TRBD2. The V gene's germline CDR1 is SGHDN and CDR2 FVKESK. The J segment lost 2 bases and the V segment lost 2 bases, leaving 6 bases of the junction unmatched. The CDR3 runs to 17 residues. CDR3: CASSQKGGLAVTDTQYF. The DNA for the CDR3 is TGTGCCAGCAGCCAAAAAGGGGGACTAGCGGTCACAGATACGCAGTATTTT.

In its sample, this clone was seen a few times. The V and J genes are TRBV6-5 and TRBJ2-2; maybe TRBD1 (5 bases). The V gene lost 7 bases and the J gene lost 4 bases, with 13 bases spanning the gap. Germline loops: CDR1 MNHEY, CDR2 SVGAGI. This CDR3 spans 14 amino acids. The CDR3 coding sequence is TGTGCCAGCATGACAGCTGAATTCACCGGGGAGCTGTTTTTT. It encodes CASMTAEFTGELFF.

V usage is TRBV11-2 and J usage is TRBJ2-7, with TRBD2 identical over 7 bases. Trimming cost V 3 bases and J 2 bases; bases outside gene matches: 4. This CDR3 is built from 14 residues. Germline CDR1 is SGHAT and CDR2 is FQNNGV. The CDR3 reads CASSFSGDTYEQYF. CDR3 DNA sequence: TGTGCCAGCAGCTTCAGCGGGGATACCTACGAGCAGTACTTC.

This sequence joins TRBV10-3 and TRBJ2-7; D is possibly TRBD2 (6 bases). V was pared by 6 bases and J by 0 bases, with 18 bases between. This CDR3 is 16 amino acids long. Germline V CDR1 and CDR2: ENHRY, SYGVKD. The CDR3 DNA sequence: TGTGCCATCAGCGCCGACGGGGTAGCGGTCTCCTACGAGCAGTACTTC. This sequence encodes CAISADGVAVSYEQYF.

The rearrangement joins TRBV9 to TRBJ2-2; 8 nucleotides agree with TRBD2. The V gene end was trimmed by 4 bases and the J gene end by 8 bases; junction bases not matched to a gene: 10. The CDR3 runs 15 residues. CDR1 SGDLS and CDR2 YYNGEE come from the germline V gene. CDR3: CASSFTSGARGELFF. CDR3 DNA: TGTGCCAGCAGCTTTACTAGCGGAGCGAGAGGGGAGCTGTTTTTT. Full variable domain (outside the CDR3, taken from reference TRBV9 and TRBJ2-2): DSGVTQTPKHLITATGQRVTLRCSPRSGDLSVYWYQQSLDQGLQFLIQYYNGEERAKGNILERFSAQQFPDLHSELNLSSLELGDSALYFCASSFTSGARGELFFGEGSRLTVL.

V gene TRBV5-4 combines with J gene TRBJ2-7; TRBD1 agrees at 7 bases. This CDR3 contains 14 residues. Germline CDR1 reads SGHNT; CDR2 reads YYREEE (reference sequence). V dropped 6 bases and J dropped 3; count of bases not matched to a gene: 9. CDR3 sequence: CASTQPGQSYEQYF. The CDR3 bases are TGTGCCAGCACCCAACCGGGACAGAGCTACGAGCAGTACTTC.

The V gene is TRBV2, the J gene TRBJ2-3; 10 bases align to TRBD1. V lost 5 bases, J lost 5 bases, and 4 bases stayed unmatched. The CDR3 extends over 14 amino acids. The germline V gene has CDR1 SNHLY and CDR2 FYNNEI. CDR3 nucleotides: TGTGCCAGCAGTAAGGACAGGGGGGGAGATACGCAGTATTTT. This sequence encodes CASSKDRGGDTQYF.

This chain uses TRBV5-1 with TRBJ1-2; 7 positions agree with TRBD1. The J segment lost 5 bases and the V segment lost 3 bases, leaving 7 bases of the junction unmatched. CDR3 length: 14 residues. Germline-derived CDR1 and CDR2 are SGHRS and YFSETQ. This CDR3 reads CASSSTRTGYGYTF. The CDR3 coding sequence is TGCGCCAGCAGCTCAACCCGGACAGGTTATGGCTACACCTTC.

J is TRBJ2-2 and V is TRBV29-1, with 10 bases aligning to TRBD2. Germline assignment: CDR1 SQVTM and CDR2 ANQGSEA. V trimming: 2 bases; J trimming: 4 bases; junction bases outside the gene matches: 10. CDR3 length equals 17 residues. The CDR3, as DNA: TGCAGCGTTGAATCCCTAGCGGGAGATTCCCCCACCGGGGAGCTGTTTTTT. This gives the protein CSVESLAGDSPTGELFF.

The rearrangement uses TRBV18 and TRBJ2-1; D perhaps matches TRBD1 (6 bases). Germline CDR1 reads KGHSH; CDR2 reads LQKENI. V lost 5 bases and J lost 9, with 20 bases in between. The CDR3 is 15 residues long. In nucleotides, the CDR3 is TGTGCCAGCTCAGCAACCGGGACACGGGCCGGTGAGCAGTTCTTC. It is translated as CASSATGTRAGEQFF.

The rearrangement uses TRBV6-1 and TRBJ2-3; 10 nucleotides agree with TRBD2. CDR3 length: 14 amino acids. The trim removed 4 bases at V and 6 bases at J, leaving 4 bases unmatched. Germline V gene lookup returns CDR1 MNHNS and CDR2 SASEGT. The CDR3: CASSVAGGPDTQYF. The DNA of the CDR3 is TGTGCCAGCAGTGTAGCGGGAGGACCCGATACGCAGTATTTT.

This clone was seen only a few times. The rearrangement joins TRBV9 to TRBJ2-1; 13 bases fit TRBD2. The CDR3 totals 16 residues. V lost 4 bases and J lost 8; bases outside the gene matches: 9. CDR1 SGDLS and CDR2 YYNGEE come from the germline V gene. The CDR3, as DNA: TGTGCCAGCAGCCTACCGTGGACTAGCGGGAGATATGAGCAGTTCTTC. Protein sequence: CASSLPWTSGRYEQFF.

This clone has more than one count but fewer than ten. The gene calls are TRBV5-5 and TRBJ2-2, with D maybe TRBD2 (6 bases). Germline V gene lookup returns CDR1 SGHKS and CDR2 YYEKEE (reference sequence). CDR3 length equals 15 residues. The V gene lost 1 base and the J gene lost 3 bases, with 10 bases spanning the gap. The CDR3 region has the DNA TGTGCCAGCAGCTTGCGGGAGTTCGACACCGGGGAGCTGTTTTTT. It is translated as CASSLREFDTGELFF.